The 6 T cell receptor beta chains listed next were all sequenced from one sample in a study of cytotoxic CD8 clonotypes in ibrutinib-treated CLL. Repertoires were generated with immunoSEQ multiplex PCR, while TCRdb's copy carries only in-frame clones and drops some. The table lists approximately 190,000 clones, about four fifths of them singletons, with over 9.5% in the top ten. This material consisted of PBMCs, taken after 12 months of ibrutinib treatment. These receptors all come from a human donor with chronic lymphocytic leukemia.

This sequence joins TRBV25-1 and TRBJ1-1, with a tentative D call TRBD1 (6 bases). Germline V gene lookup returns CDR1 MGHDK and CDR2 SYGVNS. V lost 3 bases and J 0 bases, leaving 11 bases between the germline ends. CDR3 size: 15 residues. The CDR3 DNA sequence: TGTGCCAGCAGTGACGGGGGGGGCGTGAACACTGAAGCTTTCTTT. Translating it yields CASSDGGGVNTEAFF.

In nucleotides, the CDR3 is TGTGCCAGCAGTGATCTAGAGCCGGGACAGGTGTTCTACGAGCAGTACTTC. This translates into CASSDLEPGQVFYEQYF. This chain connects TRBV6-1 to TRBJ2-7; 8 bases line up with TRBD1. The V gene's germline CDR1 is MNHNS and CDR2 SASEGT. V lost 3 bases, J lost 3 bases, and 13 bases stayed unmatched. This CDR3 contains 17 residues.

This chain joins TRBV11-3 and TRBJ2-1; no clear D. The CDR3 length is 15 residues. The V gene lost 5 bases and the J gene lost 5 bases, with 16 bases spanning the gap. Germline-derived CDR1 and CDR2 are SGHNT and YENEEA. The CDR3 coding sequence is TGTGCCAGCAGCCTATACCCGACAAACCACAATGAGCAGTTCTTC. Amino acids: CASSLYPTNHNEQFF.

This clone was counted at least ten times. The chain links TRBV28 to TRBJ2-1; perhaps TRBD1 as D (6 bases). This CDR3 contains 14 residues. Trimming left V 3 bases short and J 7 bases short, with 13 bases between. The germline V gene encodes CDR1 MDHEN and CDR2 SYDVKM. CDR3 nucleotides: TGTGCCAGCAGTTTCTCAAATAGGGGGAATGAGCAGTTCTTC. Amino acids: CASSFSNRGNEQFF.

V usage is TRBV19 and J usage is TRBJ1-1, with D possibly being TRBD1 (6 bases). Germline-derived CDR1 and CDR2 are LNHDA and SQIVND (reference sequence). V was shortened by 7 bases and J by 3 bases, with 18 bases between the two germline ends. This CDR3 spans 15 amino acids. DNA for the CDR3: TGTGCCAGTACCCCCGGAGGGGGGGCCGACACTGAAGCTTTCTTT. Translated, it gives CASTPGGGADTEAFF.

The rearrangement links TRBV27 to TRBJ1-1; no clear D gene. This CDR3 comprises 17 residues. The germline V gene encodes CDR1 MNHEY and CDR2 SMNVEV (reference sequence). The ends were cut back, 5 bases at V and 11 bases at J, with 30 bases in the middle. CDR3: CASSPPRGPHAAWTAFF. In nucleotides, the CDR3 is TGTGCCAGCAGTCCACCCCGTGGTCCCCACGCGGCTTGGACGGCTTTCTTT.